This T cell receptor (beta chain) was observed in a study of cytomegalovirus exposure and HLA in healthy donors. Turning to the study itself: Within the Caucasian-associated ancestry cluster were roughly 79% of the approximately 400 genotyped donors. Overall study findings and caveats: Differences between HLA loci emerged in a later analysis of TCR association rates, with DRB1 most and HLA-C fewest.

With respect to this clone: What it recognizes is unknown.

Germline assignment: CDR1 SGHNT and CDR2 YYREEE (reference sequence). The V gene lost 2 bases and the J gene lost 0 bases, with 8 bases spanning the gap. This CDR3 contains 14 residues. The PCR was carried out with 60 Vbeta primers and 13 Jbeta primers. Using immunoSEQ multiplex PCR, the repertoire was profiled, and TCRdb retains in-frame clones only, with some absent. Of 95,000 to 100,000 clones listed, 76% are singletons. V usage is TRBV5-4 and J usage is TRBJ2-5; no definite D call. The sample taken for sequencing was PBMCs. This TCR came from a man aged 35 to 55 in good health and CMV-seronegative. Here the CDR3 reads CASSFLADQETQYF. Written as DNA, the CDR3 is TGTGCCAGCAGCTTTTTGGCAGACCAAGAGACCCAGTACTTC.